This T cell receptor beta chain originates from a study of beta chain features in type 1 diabetes. This clone was detected only a few times. The CDR3 totals 16 residues. Between the trimmed V and J ends, which lost 0 bases and 7 bases, there was a span of 16 bases. The germline V gene encodes CDR1 KGHSH and CDR2 LQKENI. The investigators reverse transcribed all of the isolated RNA, so they sequenced expressed TCRB transcripts. Clones were read by immunoSEQ multiplex PCR, and TCRdb kept only the in-frame ones, dropping some. Of over 40,000 clones listed, roughly 45% are singletons. The receptor's source is a woman in her twenties or thirties in good health. The chain is built from TRBV18 and TRBJ2-1; D is undetermined. The sequencing sample was made of stem cell memory CD4+ T cells from blood. The CDR3 reads CASSPPISTSRNEQFF. The DNA for the CDR3 is TGTGCCAGCTCACCACCTATAAGTACTTCTAGGAATGAGCAGTTCTTC. The whole variable domain, filled in from reference TRBV18 and TRBJ2-1, reads NAGVMQNPRHLVRRRGQEARLRCSPMKGHSHVYWYRQLPEEGLKFMVYLQKENIIDESGMPKERFSAEFPKEGPSILRIQQVVRGDSAAYFCASSPPISTSRNEQFFGPGTRLTVL.